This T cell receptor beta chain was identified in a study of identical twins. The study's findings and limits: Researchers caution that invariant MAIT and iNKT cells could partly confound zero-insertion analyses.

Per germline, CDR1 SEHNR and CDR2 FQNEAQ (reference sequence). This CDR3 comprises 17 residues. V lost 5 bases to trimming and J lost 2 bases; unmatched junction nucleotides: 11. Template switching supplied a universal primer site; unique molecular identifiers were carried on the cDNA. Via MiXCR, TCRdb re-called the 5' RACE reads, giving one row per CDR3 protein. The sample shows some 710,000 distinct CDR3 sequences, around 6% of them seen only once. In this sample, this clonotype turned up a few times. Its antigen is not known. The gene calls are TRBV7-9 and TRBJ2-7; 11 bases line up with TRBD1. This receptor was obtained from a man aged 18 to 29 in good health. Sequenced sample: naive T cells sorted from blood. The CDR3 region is CASSLTGPGQGAYEQYF. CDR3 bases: TGTGCCAGCAGCCTTACGGGCCCGGGACAGGGGGCCTACGAGCAGTACTTC.